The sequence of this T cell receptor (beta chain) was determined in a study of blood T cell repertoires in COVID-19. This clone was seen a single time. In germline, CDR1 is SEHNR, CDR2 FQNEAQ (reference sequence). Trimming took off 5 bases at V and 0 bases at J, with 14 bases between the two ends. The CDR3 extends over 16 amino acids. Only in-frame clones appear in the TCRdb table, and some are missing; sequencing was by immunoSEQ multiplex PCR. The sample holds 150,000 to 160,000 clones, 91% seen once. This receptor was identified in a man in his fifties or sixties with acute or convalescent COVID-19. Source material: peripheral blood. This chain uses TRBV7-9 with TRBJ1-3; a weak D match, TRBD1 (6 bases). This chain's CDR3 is CASSETGNDSGNTIYF. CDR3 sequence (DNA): TGTGCCAGCAGCGAAACAGGGAATGACTCTGGAAACACCATATATTTT.